This TCR beta chain was identified during a study of blood T cell repertoires in COVID-19. V gave up 1 base and J gave up 3 bases, with 10 bases separating them. Per germline, CDR1 LNHNV and CDR2 YYDKDF (reference sequence). The CDR3 has 14 residues. TCRdb's table, derived via immunoSEQ multiplex PCR, lists solely in-frame clones and lacks some. This table holds approximately 360,000 clones, roughly nine tenths found once. The V gene is TRBV15, the J gene TRBJ2-7, with a weak D call TRBD1 (6 bases). The sequence came from a man aged 35 to 55 with acute or convalescent COVID-19. Sequenced input: peripheral blood. The CDR3 DNA sequence: TGTGCCACCAGCAGAGGGACAGATTTCTACGAGCAGTACTTC. Translation gives CATSRGTDFYEQYF.